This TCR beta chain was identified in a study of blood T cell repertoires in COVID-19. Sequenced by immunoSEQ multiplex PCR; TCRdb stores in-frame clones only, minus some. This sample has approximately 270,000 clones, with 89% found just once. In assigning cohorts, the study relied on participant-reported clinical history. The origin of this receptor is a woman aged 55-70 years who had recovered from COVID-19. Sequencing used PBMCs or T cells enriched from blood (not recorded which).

CDR3 sequence reads: CAWRSQFTEAFF. CDR3 DNA: TGTGCCTGGAGGTCACAGTTCACTGAAGCTTTCTTT. V and J are TRBV30 and TRBJ1-1; D not resolved. Trimming took off 3 bases at V and 4 bases at J, with 9 bases between the two ends. Per germline, CDR1 GTSNPN and CDR2 SVGIG (reference sequence). This CDR3 is 12 amino acids long.